A selection of T cell receptor beta chains follows, all from one sample in a study of blood T cells in healthy people across ages. TCRdb independently ran MiXCR on the 5' RACE reads; one entry per CDR3 protein. The sample lists hundreds of thousands of distinct CDR3 sequences, roughly 53% occurring once. Material for sequencing was blood. These receptors came from a man aged 55 to 70 in good health. Each CDR3 is given with its conserved first and last residue. Each record gives: D gene, J gene, clone size, V gene, CDR3 DNA, CDR3 protein. The D gene is left open where the match is weak. Expanded clones get a size class; other rows say once, few or many, or leave the size out.

>NA|TRBJ1-1|NA|TRBV10-1
TGCGCCAGCAGCGATCCGGGACAACTGAACACTGAAGCTTTCTTT
CASSDPGQLNTEAFF
>TRBD2|TRBJ2-7|few|TRBV7-2
TGTGCCAGCAGCTTACGTCTAGCGGGGCCTTACGAGCAGTACTTC
CASSLRLAGPYEQYF
>NA|TRBJ2-6|NA|TRBV25-1
TGTGCCAGCAGTGGAGCACGGGCAGGCAACGTCCTGACTTTC
CASSGARAGNVLTF
>NA|TRBJ2-4|NA|TRBV10-1
TGCGCCAGCAGCAAGGGGGGAACAGGTGATGAGCAGTACTTC
CASSKGGTGDEQYF
>NA|TRBJ2-7|NA|TRBV20-1
TGCAGTGCTAGATCCCCTGCAGGGTACTCCTACGAGCAGTACTTC
CSARSPAGYSYEQYF
>TRBD2|TRBJ2-3|NA|TRBV29-1
TGCAGCGTTGGTCCGGCGGGAGCCCCCACAGATACGCAGTATTTT
CSVGPAGAPTDTQYF
>NA|TRBJ1-2|NA|TRBV10-1
TGCGCCAGCAGTGAGCGGCAAGACTCCGGCTACACCTTC
CASSERQDSGYTF
>NA|TRBJ2-5|NA|TRBV3-1
TGTGCCAGCAGCCAAGACACAGGGAAGACCCAGTACTTC
CASSQDTGKTQYF
>TRBD1|TRBJ2-4|NA|TRBV7-2
TGTGCCAGCAGCTTAACTAGGACAGGGGAGGAAAACATTCAGTACTTC
CASSLTRTGEENIQYF
>TRBD2|TRBJ2-7|NA|TRBV20-1
TGCAGTGGGCTAGCGGTATCCTACGAGCAGTACTTC
CSGLAVSYEQYF
>NA|TRBJ2-7|few|TRBV7-2
TGTGCCAGCAGCCGCGTGATAGGACCAGGGATGGGCTCCTACGAGCAGTACTTC
CASSRVIGPGMGSYEQYF
>NA|TRBJ2-1|NA|TRBV4-2
TGTGCCAGCAGCCAAGGTTTCTCCCCGGACAATGAGCAGTTCTTC
CASSQGFSPDNEQFF
>NA|TRBJ2-7|NA|TRBV10-2
TGCGCCAGCAGTGAGATTTTAGGGAAGGGCCACGAGCAGTACTTC
CASSEILGKGHEQYF
>NA|TRBJ2-5|few|TRBV3-1
TGTGCCAGCAGCCCAGGGTTCGAGACCCAGTACTTC
CASSPGFETQYF
>TRBD1|TRBJ2-5|NA|TRBV29-1
TGCAGCGTTGTGAGGGGGACAGGGATGGAGACCCAGTACTTC
CSVVRGTGMETQYF